The entry that follows covers one T cell receptor beta chain sequence. Its antigen is not identified. The record originates from a study of monozygotic twins with inflammatory bowel disease. Findings and limits, study-wide: Possibly reflecting limited power, no difference in repertoire similarity was found between concordant and discordant twins.

Researchers ran eight separate cDNA reactions for each sample. TCRdb processed the 5' RACE reads again and assigns one entry to each CDR3 protein, with no DNA. The repertoire table contains approximately 120,000 distinct CDR3 sequences. The sequencing input was blood. The receptor was derived from a human donor with ulcerative colitis or Crohn's disease, or a healthy co-twin of an affected twin (not recorded which).

CDR3 amino acids: CASSLRGAGLGEKLFF. The chain combines TRBV7-2 with TRBJ1-4; the TCRdb call, TRBD1, lacks DNA for checking. The germline V gene encodes CDR1 SGHTA and CDR2 FQGNSA. This CDR3 has 16 amino acids.